A single sample gave rise to the 20 T cell receptor beta chains below, sequenced in a study of cytomegalovirus exposure and HLA in healthy donors. PCR employed 60 Vbeta and 13 Jbeta primers. Using immunoSEQ multiplex PCR, the repertoire was profiled, and TCRdb retains in-frame clones only, with some absent. The table includes about 190,000 clones, around 77% detected once. The material sequenced was PBMCs. All receptors derive from a woman between 18 and 29 years old in good health and CMV-seronegative.

The chain carries TRBV6-1 and TRBJ2-3; the D gene is possibly TRBD1 (6 bases). The CDR3 runs to 14 residues. Per the germline V gene, CDR1 is MNHNS and CDR2 is SASEGT. The V and J ends lost 6 bases and 0 bases respectively, with 10 bases between them. CDR3 region: CASRDSPSTDTQYF. CDR3 nucleotides: TGTGCCAGCAGGGACAGTCCTAGCACAGATACGCAGTATTTT.

The genes are TRBV7-8 and TRBJ2-3; TRBD2 agrees at 13 bases. With V trimmed by 5 bases and J by 6 bases, 8 bases remained unmatched. The CDR3 totals 16 residues. The germline V gene encodes CDR1 SGHVS and CDR2 FQNEAQ. The CDR3 bases are TGTGCCAGCAGCAAACTAGCGGGAGGGCCGGCGGATACGCAGTATTTT. This codes for CASSKLAGGPADTQYF.

The rearrangement uses TRBV14 and TRBJ2-2; no firm D call. Germline V gives CDR1 SGHDN, CDR2 FVKESK. The V gene lost 1 base and the J gene lost 7 bases, with 7 bases spanning the gap. This CDR3 contains 13 residues. CDR3 amino acids: CASSQVVGGELFF. CDR3 DNA sequence: TGTGCCAGCAGCCAAGTGGTCGGCGGGGAGCTGTTTTTT.

The chain employs TRBV27 and TRBJ1-1; possible D gene TRBD1, 5 bases. Germline CDR1 and CDR2: MNHEY and SMNVEV (reference sequence). The CDR3 consists of 14 residues. Trimming removed 3 bases at V and 0 bases at J, with 8 bases between. In nucleotides, the CDR3 is TGTGCCAGCAGTTTTGGGGGGATGAACACTGAAGCTTTCTTT. This gives the protein CASSFGGMNTEAFF.

This clone was counted only a few times. The gene calls are TRBV10-1 and TRBJ2-2, with a possible D match to TRBD1 (5 bases). Trimming removed 0 bases at V and 0 bases at J, with 5 bases between. Germline V CDR1 and CDR2: WNHNN, SYGVQD (reference sequence). The CDR3 runs to 15 residues. The CDR3 protein is CASSESTANTGELFF. Here the CDR3 DNA reads TGCGCCAGCAGTGAGTCGACAGCGAACACCGGGGAGCTGTTTTTT.

The chain is built from TRBV7-2 and TRBJ1-1; 7 positions agree with TRBD1. Germline assignment: CDR1 SGHTA and CDR2 FQGNSA. The CDR3 is 14 residues long. Germline trimming cut 1 base from V and 11 bases from J; bases unmatched to any gene: 10. In DNA, the CDR3 is TGTGCCAGCAGCTTAGATAGGGGGAAGGGGGCTGCTTTCTTT. Its translation: CASSLDRGKGAAFF.

The gene calls are TRBV6-6 and TRBJ1-2; 9 bases are shared with TRBD1. Trimming removed 0 bases from V and 6 bases from J; junction bases left unmatched: 5. Germline loops: CDR1 MNHNY, CDR2 SVGAGI (reference sequence). The CDR3 runs to 15 residues. The CDR3 nucleotides read TGTGCCAGCAGTTACTCCCTGGGACAGGGCCATGGCTACACCTTC. Translated, it gives CASSYSLGQGHGYTF.

The chain employs TRBV7-9 and TRBJ2-2; TRBD2 matches 13 bases. CDR3 length equals 16 residues. In germline, CDR1 is SEHNR, CDR2 FQNEAQ (reference sequence). The trim removed 4 bases at V and 9 bases at J, leaving 8 bases unmatched. The CDR3 spells CASSSAGTSGTWELFF. The CDR3 region has the DNA TGTGCCAGCAGCTCAGCCGGGACTAGCGGGACATGGGAGCTGTTTTTT.

The CDR3 here is CASSPWNGGSHHYEQYF. CDR3 nucleotide sequence: TGCGCCAGCAGCCCATGGAATGGCGGGAGCCACCATTACGAGCAGTACTTC. This chain connects TRBV4-1 to TRBJ2-7, with 7 bases matching TRBD2. The CDR3 spans 17 residues. From germline, CDR1 is MGHRA and CDR2 YSYEKL. V was pared by 4 bases and J by 4 bases, with 16 bases of the junction left unmatched.

The genes are TRBV28 and TRBJ2-3; TRBD2 matches 7 bases. The trim removed 6 bases at V and 3 bases at J, leaving 12 bases unmatched. This CDR3 has 16 residues. Germline V gene sequence: CDR1 MDHEN, CDR2 SYDVKM. The CDR3 spells CASRSRDYFRTDTQYF. The DNA for the CDR3 is TGTGCCAGCAGATCCCGGGACTATTTTCGGACAGATACGCAGTATTTT.

The chain uses TRBV7-9 and TRBJ2-7, with a weak D call TRBD2 (6 bases). Trimming took 5 bases from V and 1 from J, leaving 15 bases between them. CDR1 is SEHNR and CDR2 is FQNEAQ in the germline V gene (reference sequence). The CDR3 totals 15 residues. The CDR3 coding sequence is TGTGCCAGCAGCGGATACGATAGCGGTTCCTACGAGCAGTACTTC. Its protein is CASSGYDSGSYEQYF.

The chain recombines TRBV9 with TRBJ1-1; weak D call: TRBD1 (5 bases). Germline V gene lookup returns CDR1 SGDLS and CDR2 YYNGEE. The CDR3 loop spans 14 amino acids. V was clipped by 3 bases and J by 4 bases, with 13 bases between them. The CDR3: CASSGGGWRTEAFF. DNA for the CDR3: TGTGCCAGCAGCGGGGGGGGGTGGCGCACTGAAGCTTTCTTT.

The gene calls are TRBV2 and TRBJ2-3; the D gene is possibly TRBD1 (5 bases). The V gene's germline CDR1 is SNHLY and CDR2 FYNNEI. V lost 3 bases, J lost 0 bases, and 10 bases lay in between. This CDR3 is built from 15 residues. The CDR3 sequence: CASSEGQVSTDTQYF. As DNA, the CDR3 is TGTGCCAGCAGTGAGGGGCAGGTTAGCACAGATACGCAGTATTTT.

This chain uses TRBV9 with TRBJ1-2; 8 bases map to TRBD1. Germline assignment: CDR1 SGDLS and CDR2 YYNGEE. CDR3 length: 15 residues. With V trimmed by 1 base and J by 7 bases, 9 bases remained unmatched. The CDR3 loop reads CASSVTAGTGFGYTF. CDR3 bases: TGTGCCAGCAGCGTAACCGCCGGGACAGGATTTGGCTACACCTTC.

The chain carries TRBV18 and TRBJ1-1; tentative D call: TRBD1 (6 bases). The length of the CDR3 is 19 residues. V lost 3 bases to trimming and J lost 1 base, with 24 bases between them. The germline CDR1 and CDR2 sequences are KGHSH and LQKENI. Here the CDR3 DNA reads TGTGCCAGCTCACCCTTCAGAAGGACAGAAACAATCTCGAACACTGAAGCTTTCTTT. As protein: CASSPFRRTETISNTEAFF.

The J gene is TRBJ2-7, the V gene TRBV7-2; 10 bases map to TRBD1. The CDR3 runs to 15 residues. V was pared by 5 bases and J by 2 bases, with 6 bases of the junction left unmatched. Germline V gives CDR1 SGHTA, CDR2 FQGNSA. The CDR3 coding sequence is TGTGCCAGCAGCCCAAGACAGGGGGCCGCCTACGAGCAGTACTTC. Translation gives CASSPRQGAAYEQYF.

The rearrangement joins TRBV6-6 to TRBJ1-3; D may be TRBD1 (5 bases). CDR1 and CDR2 from the germline V gene are MNHNY and SVGAGI (reference sequence). The CDR3 is 16 amino acids. V shed 5 bases and J shed 0 bases, with 14 bases lying between them. The CDR3 spells CASSPREGSSGNTIYF. The CDR3 DNA reads TGTGCCAGCAGTCCCAGGGAAGGCAGCTCTGGAAACACCATATATTTT.

To note about this clone: The same CDR3 is also encoded by other DNA sequences in this sample. The chain carries TRBV18 and TRBJ1-2; TRBD1 is a possible D gene (6 bases). Germline assignment: CDR1 KGHSH and CDR2 LQKENI. With 2 bases removed from V and 2 bases from J, the gap between germline ends came to 6 bases. The CDR3 covers 13 residues. This chain's CDR3 is CASSPDRNYGYTF. The CDR3 DNA is TGTGCCAGCTCACCAGACAGGAACTATGGCTACACCTTC.

The chain carries TRBV6-5 and TRBJ1-3, with D perhaps matching TRBD1 (6 bases). This CDR3 has 15 residues. Per the germline V gene, CDR1 is MNHEY and CDR2 is SVGAGI. Trimming shortened V by 2 bases and J by 2 bases, and 10 bases separated the two germline ends. CDR3 sequence reads: CASSYGGAAGNTIYF. The CDR3 nucleotides read TGTGCCAGCAGTTACGGGGGGGCGGCTGGAAACACCATATATTTT.

The chain joins TRBV28 to TRBJ1-4; possible D gene TRBD1, 6 bases. CDR1 MDHEN and CDR2 SYDVKM come from the germline V gene. This CDR3 region has 16 residues. Between the trimmed V and J ends, which lost 4 bases and 0 bases, there was a span of 12 bases. In DNA form, the CDR3 reads TGTGCCAGCAGTTCTCCAGGGGAAGCAACTAATGAAAAACTGTTTTTT. It translates to CASSSPGEATNEKLFF.